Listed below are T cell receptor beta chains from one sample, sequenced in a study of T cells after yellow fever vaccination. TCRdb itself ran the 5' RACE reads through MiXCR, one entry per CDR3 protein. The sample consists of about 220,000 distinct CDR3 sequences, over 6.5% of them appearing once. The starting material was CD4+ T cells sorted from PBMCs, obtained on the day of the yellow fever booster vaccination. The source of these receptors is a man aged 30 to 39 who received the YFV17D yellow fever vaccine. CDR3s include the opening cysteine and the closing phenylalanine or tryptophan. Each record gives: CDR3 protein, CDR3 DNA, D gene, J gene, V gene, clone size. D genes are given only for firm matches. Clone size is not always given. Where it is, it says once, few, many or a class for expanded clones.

cdr3_aa: CSATTGTGIEKLFF; cdr3_nt: TGCAGTGCCACGACGGGGACGGGAATTGAAAAACTGTTTTTT; d_call: -; j_call: TRBJ1-4; v_call: TRBV20-1; clone_size: few
cdr3_aa: CASSLAGGQGSHGELFF; cdr3_nt: TGCGCCAGCAGCTTGGCCGGAGGACAGGGGAGTCACGGGGAGCTGTTTTTT; d_call: TRBD1; j_call: TRBJ2-2; v_call: TRBV5-1; clone_size: -
cdr3_aa: CSAQTGFPYGYTF; cdr3_nt: TGCAGTGCTCAAACAGGGTTCCCGTATGGCTACACCTTC; d_call: -; j_call: TRBJ1-2; v_call: TRBV20-1; clone_size: -
cdr3_aa: CAISATLETQYF; cdr3_nt: TGTGCCATCAGTGCTACCCTAGAGACCCAGTACTTC; d_call: -; j_call: TRBJ2-5; v_call: TRBV10-3; clone_size: few
cdr3_aa: CASSGLANLVGELFF; cdr3_nt: TGTGCCAGCAGTGGACTAGCGAACCTGGTAGGGGAGCTGTTTTTT; d_call: TRBD2; j_call: TRBJ2-2; v_call: TRBV6-1; clone_size: few
cdr3_aa: CSASLGPANEKLFF; cdr3_nt: TGCAGTGCTAGTCTGGGGCCGGCTAATGAAAAACTGTTTTTT; d_call: -; j_call: TRBJ1-4; v_call: TRBV20-1; clone_size: few
cdr3_aa: CASSYSQDTGELFF; cdr3_nt: TGTGCCAGCAGTTATTCGCAAGACACCGGGGAGCTGTTTTTT; d_call: -; j_call: TRBJ2-2; v_call: TRBV6-5; clone_size: many
cdr3_aa: CASMPGRGGYSNQPQHF; cdr3_nt: TGTGCCAGCATGCCGGGGAGGGGGGGATATAGCAATCAGCCCCAGCATTTT; d_call: -; j_call: TRBJ1-5; v_call: TRBV6-1; clone_size: -
cdr3_aa: CSARKPGGGETQYF; cdr3_nt: TGCAGTGCTAGGAAGCCAGGGGGAGGGGAGACCCAGTACTTC; d_call: -; j_call: TRBJ2-5; v_call: TRBV20-1; clone_size: many
cdr3_aa: CASSPRGPGYQPQHF; cdr3_nt: TGTGCCAGCAGCCCCCGTGGCCCAGGGTATCAGCCCCAGCATTTT; d_call: -; j_call: TRBJ1-5; v_call: TRBV5-8; clone_size: -
cdr3_aa: CASSLGAGGAGELFF; cdr3_nt: TGCGCCAGCAGCTTGGGGGCAGGGGGCGCCGGGGAGCTGTTTTTT; d_call: TRBD1; j_call: TRBJ2-2; v_call: TRBV5-1; clone_size: few
cdr3_aa: CASRGQGAYEQYF; cdr3_nt: TGCGCCAGCAGAGGACAGGGGGCCTACGAGCAGTACTTC; d_call: TRBD1; j_call: TRBJ2-7; v_call: TRBV5-1; clone_size: many
cdr3_aa: CASSLGTDSGANVLTF; cdr3_nt: TGTGCCAGCAGCTTGGGGACAGACTCTGGGGCCAACGTCCTGACTTTC; d_call: TRBD1; j_call: TRBJ2-6; v_call: TRBV7-6; clone_size: -
cdr3_aa: CASSLAAGSSYEQYF; cdr3_nt: TGTGCCAGCAGTTTAGCGGCGGGATCTAGCTACGAGCAGTACTTC; d_call: -; j_call: TRBJ2-7; v_call: TRBV12-3/TRBV12-4; clone_size: many
cdr3_aa: CASTPGRMNTGELFF; cdr3_nt: TGTGCCAGCACCCCGGGACGGATGAACACCGGGGAGCTGTTTTTT; d_call: -; j_call: TRBJ2-2; v_call: TRBV5-5; clone_size: few
cdr3_aa: CASRAAGVEQFF; cdr3_nt: TGTGCCAGCAGGGCAGCGGGAGTAGAGCAGTTCTTC; d_call: TRBD2; j_call: TRBJ2-1; v_call: TRBV6-5; clone_size: few
cdr3_aa: CASSPAAGGPYNEQFF; cdr3_nt: TGTGCCAGCTCACCGGCAGCGGGAGGGCCCTACAATGAGCAGTTCTTC; d_call: TRBD2; j_call: TRBJ2-1; v_call: TRBV18; clone_size: -
cdr3_aa: CASSLGSGNTDTQYF; cdr3_nt: TGCGCCAGCAGCTTGGGTTCGGGCAACACAGATACGCAGTATTTT; d_call: -; j_call: TRBJ2-3; v_call: TRBV5-1; clone_size: many
cdr3_aa: CASSQDAGLSGNTIYF; cdr3_nt: TGTGCCAGCAGCCAAGACGCCGGACTCTCTGGAAACACCATATATTTT; d_call: -; j_call: TRBJ1-3; v_call: TRBV14; clone_size: many
cdr3_aa: CASSYSDRGSYEAFF; cdr3_nt: TGTGCCAGCAGTTACTCGGACAGGGGTTCGTATGAAGCTTTCTTT; d_call: TRBD1; j_call: TRBJ1-1; v_call: TRBV6-5; clone_size: many
cdr3_aa: CASSQDAGLAQYF; cdr3_nt: TGCGCCAGCAGCCAAGATGCGGGGTTGGCGCAGTATTTT; d_call: -; j_call: TRBJ2-3; v_call: TRBV4-3; clone_size: many
cdr3_aa: CAWTHGVHEQYF; cdr3_nt: TGTGCCTGGACCCACGGGGTTCACGAGCAGTACTTC; d_call: -; j_call: TRBJ2-7; v_call: TRBV30; clone_size: -
cdr3_aa: CASRNSGQETQYF; cdr3_nt: TGTGCCAGCAGAAATAGCGGCCAAGAGACCCAGTACTTC; d_call: -; j_call: TRBJ2-5; v_call: TRBV27; clone_size: few
cdr3_aa: CATSASDRPYNEQFF; cdr3_nt: TGTGCCACCAGTGCCTCGGACCGTCCTTACAATGAGCAGTTCTTC; d_call: -; j_call: TRBJ2-1; v_call: TRBV24-1; clone_size: many
cdr3_aa: CSDVSVNNEQFF; cdr3_nt: TGCAGTGATGTGAGCGTCAACAATGAGCAGTTCTTC; d_call: -; j_call: TRBJ2-1; v_call: TRBV20-1; clone_size: few
cdr3_aa: CASSLRRAGVGYNEQFF; cdr3_nt: TGTGCCAGCAGCTTACGGCGTGCGGGAGTGGGGTACAATGAGCAGTTCTTC; d_call: TRBD2; j_call: TRBJ2-1; v_call: TRBV7-2; clone_size: few
cdr3_aa: CASSLGGSLTYNEQFF; cdr3_nt: TGCGCCAGCAGCTTAGGGGGGAGTTTGACCTACAATGAGCAGTTCTTC; d_call: -; j_call: TRBJ2-1; v_call: TRBV5-1; clone_size: many
cdr3_aa: CAIREIAGAPSEQFF; cdr3_nt: TGTGCCATCAGGGAAATAGCGGGAGCACCTAGTGAGCAGTTCTTC; d_call: TRBD2; j_call: TRBJ2-1; v_call: TRBV10-3; clone_size: few
cdr3_aa: CASARGSGGTDTQYF; cdr3_nt: TGTGCCAGCGCCCGTGGTAGCGGGGGTACAGATACGCAGTATTTT; d_call: TRBD2; j_call: TRBJ2-3; v_call: TRBV2; clone_size: many
cdr3_aa: CSANNQQETQYF; cdr3_nt: TGCAGTGCTAATAACCAACAAGAGACCCAGTACTTC; d_call: -; j_call: TRBJ2-5; v_call: TRBV20-1; clone_size: many
cdr3_aa: CSVPTAGGSDTQYF; cdr3_nt: TGCAGTGTCCCGACGGCGGGAGGGTCAGATACGCAGTATTTT; d_call: TRBD2; j_call: TRBJ2-3; v_call: TRBV20-1; clone_size: few
cdr3_aa: CASSFTGGNTDTQYF; cdr3_nt: TGCGCCAGCAGCTTTACGGGAGGGAACACAGATACGCAGTATTTT; d_call: TRBD2; j_call: TRBJ2-3; v_call: TRBV5-1; clone_size: many
cdr3_aa: CASSSGQDTGELFF; cdr3_nt: TGTGCCAGCAGCTCTGGACAGGACACCGGGGAGCTGTTTTTT; d_call: TRBD1; j_call: TRBJ2-2; v_call: TRBV7-2; clone_size: few
cdr3_aa: CASSPSPSGSREQYF; cdr3_nt: TGTGCCAGCAGCCCTTCGCCTAGCGGGAGTCGCGAGCAGTACTTC; d_call: TRBD2; j_call: TRBJ2-7; v_call: TRBV27; clone_size: -
cdr3_aa: CASSPWGSATDTQYF; cdr3_nt: TGTGCCAGCAGCCCCTGGGGCTCTGCCACAGATACGCAGTATTTT; d_call: -; j_call: TRBJ2-3; v_call: TRBV9; clone_size: -
cdr3_aa: CASSSTPPDTEAFF; cdr3_nt: TGTGCCAGCAGCTCAACCCCACCCGACACTGAAGCTTTCTTT; d_call: -; j_call: TRBJ1-1; v_call: TRBV7-8; clone_size: many
cdr3_aa: CATRETGTRGHIQYF; cdr3_nt: TGTGCCACCAGGGAAACCGGGACTAGGGGTCACATTCAGTACTTC; d_call: TRBD2; j_call: TRBJ2-4; v_call: TRBV15; clone_size: few
cdr3_aa: CASRLRGFSSKNIQYF; cdr3_nt: TGTGCCAGCAGACTTAGAGGGTTTTCGTCCAAAAACATTCAGTACTTC; d_call: -; j_call: TRBJ2-4; v_call: TRBV12-3/TRBV12-4; clone_size: -
cdr3_aa: CASSPTYQSSGNTIYF; cdr3_nt: TGTGCCAGCAGCCCTACCTATCAAAGCTCTGGAAACACCATATATTTT; d_call: -; j_call: TRBJ1-3; v_call: TRBV5-6; clone_size: -
cdr3_aa: CASSLQTGAYEQYF; cdr3_nt: TGTGCCAGCAGCTTGCAGACAGGGGCCTACGAGCAGTACTTC; d_call: TRBD1; j_call: TRBJ2-7; v_call: TRBV5-5; clone_size: -
cdr3_aa: CASQNGANQETQYF; cdr3_nt: TGTGCCAGCCAGAATGGAGCGAACCAAGAGACCCAGTACTTC; d_call: -; j_call: TRBJ2-5; v_call: TRBV14; clone_size: many
cdr3_aa: CASSYAGSGANVLTF; cdr3_nt: TGTGCCAGCAGTTATGCGGGGTCTGGGGCCAACGTCCTGACTTTC; d_call: -; j_call: TRBJ2-6; v_call: TRBV6-5; clone_size: -
cdr3_aa: CASSQISYEQYF; cdr3_nt: TGTGCCAGCAGCCAGATCTCCTACGAGCAGTACTTC; d_call: -; j_call: TRBJ2-7; v_call: TRBV5-6; clone_size: -
cdr3_aa: CSANGGTSGRTNNEQFF; cdr3_nt: TGCAGTGCTAACGGTGGGACTAGCGGGAGGACTAACAATGAGCAGTTCTTC; d_call: TRBD2; j_call: TRBJ2-1; v_call: TRBV20-1; clone_size: -
cdr3_aa: CSARAPRGRVYNEQFF; cdr3_nt: TGCAGTGCTAGAGCCCCTCGGGGGCGCGTCTACAATGAGCAGTTCTTC; d_call: -; j_call: TRBJ2-1; v_call: TRBV20-1; clone_size: many
cdr3_aa: CASSPRQAWEAFF; cdr3_nt: TGTGCCAGCAGCCCCCGACAGGCCTGGGAAGCTTTCTTT; d_call: -; j_call: TRBJ1-1; v_call: TRBV3-1; clone_size: many
cdr3_aa: CSARETGNQPQHF; cdr3_nt: TGCAGTGCTAGAGAGACTGGGAATCAGCCCCAGCATTTT; d_call: -; j_call: TRBJ1-5; v_call: TRBV20-1; clone_size: few
cdr3_aa: CSASSPDSTDTQYF; cdr3_nt: TGCAGTGCTAGTTCCCCGGATAGCACAGATACGCAGTATTTT; d_call: -; j_call: TRBJ2-3; v_call: TRBV20-1; clone_size: many
cdr3_aa: CASRRAIANTGELFF; cdr3_nt: TGTGCCAGTAGGAGAGCGATAGCGAACACCGGGGAGCTGTTTTTT; d_call: -; j_call: TRBJ2-2; v_call: TRBV19; clone_size: -
cdr3_aa: CASSRSPGRIAGGHEQFF; cdr3_nt: TGTGCCAGCAGCCGCTCCCCCGGGAGGATAGCGGGAGGTCATGAGCAGTTCTTC; d_call: TRBD2; j_call: TRBJ2-1; v_call: TRBV11-2; clone_size: -
cdr3_aa: CASSLGSPSNTGELFF; cdr3_nt: TGTGCCAGCAGCTTAGGGTCCCCTAGTAATACCGGGGAGCTGTTTTTT; d_call: -; j_call: TRBJ2-2; v_call: TRBV7-2; clone_size: few
cdr3_aa: CASEPGQGAGELFF; cdr3_nt: TGTGCCAGCGAACCGGGACAGGGGGCCGGGGAGCTGTTTTTT; d_call: TRBD1; j_call: TRBJ2-2; v_call: TRBV7-2; clone_size: -
cdr3_aa: CASSSRQGSDSPLHF; cdr3_nt: TGTGCCAGCAGCTCGCGTCAGGGGAGTGATTCACCCCTCCACTTT; d_call: -; j_call: TRBJ1-6; v_call: TRBV5-5; clone_size: few
cdr3_aa: CASSLERTGTQYF; cdr3_nt: TGTGCCAGCAGCTTAGAACGGACAGGGACCCAGTACTTC; d_call: TRBD1; j_call: TRBJ2-5; v_call: TRBV7-2; clone_size: few
cdr3_aa: CASSPRDPPTDVHF; cdr3_nt: TGTGCCAGCAGCCCCCGGGACCCCCCAACCGACGTCCACTTT; d_call: -; j_call: TRBJ1-6; v_call: TRBV7-9; clone_size: few